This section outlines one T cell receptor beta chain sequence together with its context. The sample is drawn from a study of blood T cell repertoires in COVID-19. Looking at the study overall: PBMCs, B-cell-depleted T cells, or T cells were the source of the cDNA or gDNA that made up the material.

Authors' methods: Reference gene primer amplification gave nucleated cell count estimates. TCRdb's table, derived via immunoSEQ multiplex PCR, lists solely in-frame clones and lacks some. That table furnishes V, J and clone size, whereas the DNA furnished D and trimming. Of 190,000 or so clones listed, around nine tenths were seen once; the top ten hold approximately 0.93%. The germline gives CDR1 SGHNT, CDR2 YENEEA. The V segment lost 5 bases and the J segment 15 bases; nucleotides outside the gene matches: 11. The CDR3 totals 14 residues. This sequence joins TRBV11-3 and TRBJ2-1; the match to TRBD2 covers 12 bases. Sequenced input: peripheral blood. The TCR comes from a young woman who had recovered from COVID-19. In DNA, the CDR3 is TGTGCCAGCAGCCAGAACCTAGCGGGAGGGCCTAGGTTCTTC. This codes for CASSQNLAGGPRFF.